This T cell receptor (beta chain) was captured in a study of T-cell reconstitution after alpha-beta-depleted transplantation in children. Unique molecular identifiers tagged the TCRbeta library. TCRdb reprocessed the PCR reads with MiXCR, giving one entry per CDR3 protein. The sample shows hundreds of thousands of distinct CDR3 sequences, 17% of them seen only once. Broader study findings: After one year, T-cell counts and TCRbeta diversity mostly came from new T cells. Surviving recipient T cells and thymic progenitors produced the high day-60 TCRbeta diversity seen in some patients. Several hundred rapidly expanded clones from non-depleted graft cells reportedly supplied alpha-beta T cells about two months post-transplant.

As concerns this clonotype: Its antigen is still unknown.

Trimming took 6 bases from V and 5 from J; bases not matched to a gene: 6. The germline gives CDR1 SNHLY, CDR2 FYNNEI. The CDR3 consists of 14 residues. The chain has TRBV2 and TRBJ1-4; 7 bases map to TRBD1. The sequence came from a male patient between 2 and 10 years old who had a stem cell transplant for acute lymphoblastic leukemia, so the T cells may come from the graft donor. Material: PBMCs, mostly from graft donor cells, obtained 360 days after TCRalphabeta/CD19-depleted stem cell transplant. The CDR3 region is CASRTGTENEKLFF. The DNA of the CDR3 is TGTGCCAGCAGGACCGGGACAGAGAATGAAAAACTGTTTTTT.